Listed here are 14 T cell receptor beta chains from one sample, sequenced in a study of cytomegalovirus exposure and HLA in healthy donors. Researchers ran the PCR with 60 Vbeta and 13 Jbeta primers. Data came from immunoSEQ multiplex PCR; TCRdb stores just in-frame clones and leaves some out. The repertoire holds almost 200,000 clones, with approximately 85% as singletons. The sequencing input was PBMCs. The receptors originated from a woman in her forties or fifties in good health and CMV-seronegative.

This sequence joins TRBV27 and TRBJ1-5; D might be TRBD1 (5 bases). CDR3 length equals 15 residues. CDR1 MNHEY and CDR2 SMNVEV come from the germline V gene (reference sequence). Trimming removed 6 bases from V and 2 bases from J, with 14 bases in between. The CDR3 reads CASSQNGAGNQPQHF. The CDR3 DNA reads TGTGCCAGCAGCCAGAATGGGGCGGGCAATCAGCCCCAGCATTTT.

The rearrangement links TRBV4-1 to TRBJ2-1; 11 positions match TRBD2. The CDR3 totals 18 residues. The junction had 8 bases not matched to a gene; V was cut back by 0 bases and J by 4 bases. From germline, CDR1 is MGHRA and CDR2 YSYEKL. The CDR3 DNA reads TGCGCCAGCAGCCAAGAACTCTGGACTAGCGGGTTATACAATGAGCAGTTCTTC. Its translation is CASSQELWTSGLYNEQFF.

J is TRBJ1-3 and V is TRBV4-2; D perhaps matches TRBD1 (5 bases). CDR1 and CDR2 from the germline V gene are LGHNA and YNFKEQ. V was clipped by 8 bases and J by 2 bases, with 16 bases between them. The CDR3 sequence is 15 residues long. Here the CDR3 DNA reads TGTGCCAGCGCCGGGCAGGGCTTCCCTGGAAACACCATATATTTT. Amino acid sequence: CASAGQGFPGNTIYF.

This chain uses TRBV28 with TRBJ1-3; TRBD1 matches 7 bases. Trimming at V came to 6 bases and at J to 4 bases, leaving 3 bases not matched to a gene. CDR1 is MDHEN and CDR2 is SYDVKM in the germline V gene. The CDR3 spans 13 residues. CDR3 region: CASSRGAGNTIYF. The CDR3, as DNA: TGTGCCAGCAGCAGGGGGGCCGGAAACACCATATATTTT.

The chain's CDR3 is CAWSRTSGTDTQYF. CDR3 bases: TGTGCCTGGAGTCGGACTAGCGGGACAGATACGCAGTATTTT. The chain has TRBV30 and TRBJ2-3, with 11 bases aligning to TRBD2. The V gene's germline CDR1 is GTSNPN and CDR2 SVGIG (reference sequence). With V trimmed by 2 bases and J by 3 bases, 1 base remained unmatched. The CDR3 contains 14 residues.

About this clone: At one boundary the junction diverges from the germline segment, which might be a read error. The chain employs TRBV7-9 and TRBJ1-1; 8 bases are a match to TRBD1. The germline gives CDR1 SEHNR, CDR2 FQNEAQ (reference sequence). This CDR3 comprises 13 residues. CDR3 protein: CSSSHDRGTEAFF. DNA of the CDR3: TGTTCCAGCAGCCACGACAGGGGAACTGAAGCTTTCTTT.

V usage is TRBV6-5 and J usage is TRBJ1-1, with 7 bases identical to TRBD1. Trimming cost V 6 bases and J 5 bases; bases outside gene matches: 3. This CDR3 is 12 amino acids long. In germline, CDR1 is MNHEY, CDR2 SVGAGI. The CDR3 nucleotides are TGTGCCAGCAGAGTACAGGGGACTGAAGCTTTCTTT. Its protein is CASRVQGTEAFF.

The chain links TRBV10-2 to TRBJ2-7, with D possibly being TRBD2 (6 bases). Trimming pared 4 bases from V and 3 bases from J, leaving 13 bases between. The germline V gene encodes CDR1 WSHSY and CDR2 SAAADI. There are 14 residues in the CDR3. The CDR3 DNA follows: TGCGCCAGCAGTGGGCGGGACGCATACTACGAGCAGTACTTC. Translation gives CASSGRDAYYEQYF.

The V gene is TRBV6-5, the J gene TRBJ1-2, with 7 bases aligning to TRBD1. Germline V gene sequence: CDR1 MNHEY, CDR2 SVGAGI. Germline trimming cut 8 bases from V and 6 bases from J; bases unmatched to any gene: 9. The CDR3 loop spans 13 amino acids. The CDR3 bases are TGTGCCAGCCGACAGGGTCTTGAGCATGGCTACACCTTC. Its protein is CASRQGLEHGYTF.

The genes are TRBV27 and TRBJ2-5, with TRBD2 matching over 13 bases. V lost 8 bases and J lost 5; bases outside the gene matches: 8. The germline CDR1 and CDR2 sequences are MNHEY and SMNVEV (reference sequence). CDR3 length equals 15 residues. DNA of the CDR3: TGTGCCAGCGGCCGACTAGCGGGAGGAACCGAGACCCAGTACTTC. Protein sequence: CASGRLAGGTETQYF.

The CDR3 DNA is TGTGCCAGCAGTAGGGACTCACTAGATGCCTTTTACTTC. This codes for CASSRDSLDAFYF. This chain uses TRBV6-5 with TRBJ2-5; weak D call: TRBD2 (6 bases). The CDR3 spans 13 residues. CDR1 and CDR2 (germline): MNHEY, SVGAGI. V was clipped by 5 bases and J by 14 bases, with 21 bases between them.

The DNA for the CDR3 is TGTGCCTGGAGAGCGAGCAGCACAGATACGCAGTATTTT. This encodes CAWRASSTDTQYF. The chain joins TRBV30 to TRBJ2-3; D remains ambiguous. V lost 3 bases and J lost 0, with 7 bases in between. Germline lookup yields CDR1 GTSNPN and CDR2 SVGIG (reference sequence). The CDR3 consists of 13 residues.

J is TRBJ2-1 and V is TRBV7-9, with 10 bases that match TRBD2. CDR1 and CDR2 (germline): SEHNR, FQNEAQ (reference sequence). J lost 7 bases, V lost 5 bases, and 11 bases had no gene match. The CDR3 is 16 amino acids. Here the CDR3 reads CASSTLGLAGENEQFF. The CDR3 nucleotides read TGTGCCAGCAGCACCCTCGGCCTAGCGGGAGAGAATGAGCAGTTCTTC.

The chain is built from TRBV28 and TRBJ1-2; D may be TRBD1 (6 bases). Trimming stripped 8 bases from V and 4 bases from J, with 11 bases between. Looked up from germline, CDR1 is MDHEN and CDR2 is SYDVKM. CDR3 length: 12 amino acids. The CDR3 here is CASYRAAYGYTF. The CDR3 nucleotides read TGTGCCAGCTACAGGGCGGCCTATGGCTACACCTTC.